This passage covers 15 T cell receptor beta chains from one sample sequenced in a study of cytomegalovirus exposure and HLA in healthy donors. PCR amplification relied on 60 Vbeta primers (plus 13 Jbeta primers). Here immunoSEQ multiplex PCR was the method, and the copy in TCRdb shows in-frame clones only, minus some. The sample shows some 100,000 clones, 55% to 85% of them seen only once. The specimen was PBMCs. The receptors were gathered from a woman aged 18-35 years in good health and CMV-seropositive.

V usage is TRBV6-5 and J usage is TRBJ1-1; D is ambiguous. CDR3 length equals 12 residues. Germline CDR1 reads MNHEY; CDR2 reads SVGAGI. The V gene lost 8 bases and the J gene lost 0 bases, with 7 bases spanning the gap. CDR3 sequence reads: CASGALNTEAFF. The CDR3 region has the DNA TGTGCCAGCGGAGCTTTGAACACTGAAGCTTTCTTT.

This clone was recorded a few times. The CDR3: CASMAADYGYTF. CDR3 DNA sequence: TGTGCCAGCATGGCGGCCGACTATGGCTACACCTTC. The rearrangement links TRBV2 to TRBJ1-2, with unresolved D. V lost 7 bases and J lost 3, with 9 bases in between. The CDR3 spans 12 residues. CDR1 is SNHLY and CDR2 is FYNNEI in the germline V gene.

This chain uses TRBV2 with TRBJ1-2; D call uncertain. Trimming took off 6 bases at V and 8 bases at J, with 16 bases between the two ends. This CDR3 is 13 amino acids long. Germline V lookup: CDR1 SNHLY, CDR2 FYNNEI. The CDR3 here is CASRLGEAEGYTF. For the CDR3, the DNA is TGTGCCAGCAGGCTTGGGGAGGCGGAAGGCTACACCTTC.

The V call is TRBV7-6, the J call TRBJ2-7; D is unclear. The CDR3 is 14 amino acids. V was pared by 1 base and J by 3 bases, with 10 bases between. The germline gives CDR1 SGHVS, CDR2 FNYEAQ. CDR3 sequence: CASSLDLADYEQYF. The DNA for the CDR3 is TGTGCCAGCAGCTTAGATCTGGCAGACTACGAGCAGTACTTC.

This chain connects TRBV29-1 to TRBJ2-7, with D maybe TRBD1 (6 bases). The germline gives CDR1 SQVTM, CDR2 ANQGSEA. The V gene lost 7 bases and the J gene lost 3 bases, with 22 bases spanning the gap. The CDR3 extends over 15 amino acids. This CDR3 reads CSARTGTDTNYEQYF. In nucleotides, the CDR3 is TGCAGCGCGCGAACAGGGACCGATACTAACTACGAGCAGTACTTC.

The V gene is TRBV28, the J gene TRBJ1-2; 10 bases match TRBD1. Germline-derived CDR1 and CDR2 are MDHEN and SYDVKM. V lost 7 bases, J lost 3 bases, and 11 bases stayed unmatched. The length of the CDR3 is 16 residues. The chain's CDR3 is CASKGTGVRFYYGYTF. CDR3 sequence (DNA): TGTGCCAGCAAAGGGACAGGGGTTCGATTTTACTATGGCTACACCTTC.

V and J are TRBV21-1 and TRBJ2-7; the table names TRBD2, a call not compared with the DNA. TRBV21-1 is a pseudogene locus. This CDR3 has 15 residues. The CDR3 reads CASSKGGRLADEQYF. As DNA, the CDR3 is TGTGCCAGCAGCAAAGGGGGGCGACTAGCGGACGAGCAGTACTTC.

The chain carries TRBV9 and TRBJ1-2, with TRBD1 matching 10 bases. Germline trimming cut 0 bases from V and 3 bases from J; bases unmatched to any gene: 5. This CDR3 spans 16 amino acids. Germline V gene data show CDR1 as SGDLS and CDR2 as YYNGEE. The CDR3: CASSVGRDRGYYGYTF. In DNA, the CDR3 is TGTGCCAGCAGCGTAGGCCGGGACAGGGGTTACTATGGCTACACCTTC. The whole variable domain, remainder taken from reference TRBV9 and TRBJ1-2, is DSGVTQTPKHLITATGQRVTLRCSPRSGDLSVYWYQQSLDQGLQFLIQYYNGEERAKGNILERFSAQQFPDLHSELNLSSLELGDSALYFCASSVGRDRGYYGYTFGSGTRLTVV.

In this sample, this clone turned up a few times. This chain joins TRBV5-6 and TRBJ1-1; tentative D call: TRBD1 (5 bases). The CDR3 loop spans 16 amino acids. Trimming removed 6 bases at V and 1 base at J, with 19 bases between. Germline CDR1 is SGHDT and CDR2 is YYEEEE. CDR3 sequence reads: CASTLLSTGGNTEAFF. The CDR3 DNA sequence: TGTGCCAGCACCCTCCTCTCAACGGGGGGGAACACTGAAGCTTTCTTT.

Only a few counts were recorded for this clone. Written as DNA, the CDR3 is TGTGCCAGCAGCTTAGTGTCACGTCCGGATTCACCCCTCCACTTT. It codes for CASSLVSRPDSPLHF. The V gene is TRBV7-2, the J gene TRBJ1-6; no clear D gene. This CDR3 has 15 amino acids. Germline V gives CDR1 SGHTA, CDR2 FQGNSA. Trimming pared 1 base from V and 8 bases from J, leaving 12 bases between.

The chain carries TRBV4-3 and TRBJ2-3, with D possibly TRBD2 on 6 matching bases. Per germline, CDR1 LGHNA and CDR2 YSLEER. The V and J ends lost 0 bases and 4 bases respectively, with 14 bases between them. CDR3 length equals 16 residues. This CDR3 is CASSQDGREEADTQYF. As DNA, the CDR3 is TGCGCCAGCAGCCAAGATGGCAGGGAGGAGGCAGATACGCAGTATTTT.

The gene calls are TRBV9 and TRBJ2-5, with a tentative D call TRBD1 (6 bases). The germline V and J ends were trimmed by 4 bases and 5 bases, with 15 bases remaining between them. From germline, CDR1 is SGDLS and CDR2 YYNGEE. CDR3 length: 14 amino acids. In DNA, the CDR3 is TGTGCCAGCAGCCCAGGGGTGGGGATGGAGACCCAGTACTTC. This encodes CASSPGVGMETQYF.

V and J are TRBV7-9 and TRBJ2-3; D may be TRBD2 (6 bases). This CDR3 is built from 12 residues. Trimming left V 6 bases short and J 4 bases short, with 8 bases between. CDR1 and CDR2 (germline): SEHNR, FQNEAQ (reference sequence). CDR3: CASSWEADTQYF. CDR3 bases: TGTGCCAGCAGTTGGGAGGCAGATACGCAGTATTTT.

The V call is TRBV10-3, the J call TRBJ1-3; no firm D call. V lost 7 bases and J lost 2, with 6 bases in between. The CDR3 is made up of 12 amino acids. The germline CDR1 and CDR2 sequences are ENHRY and SYGVKD. CDR3 residues: CAINGAGNTIYF. The CDR3 DNA reads TGTGCCATCAACGGGGCTGGAAACACCATATATTTT.

A word on this clone: Other DNA sequences in this specimen translate into the identical CDR3. The chain couples TRBV7-6 to TRBJ1-5; 8 positions agree with TRBD1. CDR3 length: 15 amino acids. J gave up 4 bases and V 5 bases, and 7 bases lay outside the gene matches. CDR1 is SGHVS and CDR2 is FNYEAQ in the germline V gene. This CDR3 reads CASSLGTGGNQPQHF. As DNA, the CDR3 is TGTGCCAGCAGCCTCGGGACAGGAGGAAATCAGCCCCAGCATTTT.